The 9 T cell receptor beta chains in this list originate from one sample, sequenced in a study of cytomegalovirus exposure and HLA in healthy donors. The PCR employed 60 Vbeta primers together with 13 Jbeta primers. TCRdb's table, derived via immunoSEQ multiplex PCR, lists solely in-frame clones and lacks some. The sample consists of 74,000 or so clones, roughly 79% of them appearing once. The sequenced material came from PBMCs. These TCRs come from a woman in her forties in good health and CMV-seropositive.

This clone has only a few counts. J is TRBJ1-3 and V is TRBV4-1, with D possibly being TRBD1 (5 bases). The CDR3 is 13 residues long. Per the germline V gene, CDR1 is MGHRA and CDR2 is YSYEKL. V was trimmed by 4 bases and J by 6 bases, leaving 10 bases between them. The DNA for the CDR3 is TGCGCCAGCAGCCCCGCAGGGATAAACACCATATATTTT. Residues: CASSPAGINTIYF.

CDR3 sequence (DNA): TGTGCCAGCAGCTTACGTCACCCTCGGCAGCATTTT. Protein: CASSLRHPRQHF. V and J are TRBV7-4 and TRBJ1-5; unclear D gene. V was pared by 2 bases and J by 13 bases, with 12 bases between. The CDR3 spans 12 residues. The germline gives CDR1 SGHVT, CDR2 SQSDAQ.

The CDR3 is CASSDKEDNEQFF. CDR3 coding DNA: TGTGCCAGCAGCGACAAGGAGGACAATGAGCAGTTCTTC. This chain joins TRBV9 and TRBJ2-1; the D gene is possibly TRBD2 (5 bases). Germline lookup yields CDR1 SGDLS and CDR2 YYNGEE. V lost 3 bases to trimming and J lost 5 bases, with 9 bases between them. This CDR3 comprises 13 residues. The variable domain in full, with the rest retrieved from reference TRBV9 and TRBJ2-1, is DSGVTQTPKHLITATGQRVTLRCSPRSGDLSVYWYQQSLDQGLQFLIQYYNGEERAKGNILERFSAQQFPDLHSELNLSSLELGDSALYFCASSDKEDNEQFFGPGTRLTVL.

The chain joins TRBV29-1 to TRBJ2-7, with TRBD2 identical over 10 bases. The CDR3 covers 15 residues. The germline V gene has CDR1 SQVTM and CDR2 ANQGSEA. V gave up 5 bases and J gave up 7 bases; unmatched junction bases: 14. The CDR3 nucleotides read TGCAGCGTTCGCACCCCTAGCGGGAGACAGGAGGAGCAGTACTTC. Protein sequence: CSVRTPSGRQEEQYF.

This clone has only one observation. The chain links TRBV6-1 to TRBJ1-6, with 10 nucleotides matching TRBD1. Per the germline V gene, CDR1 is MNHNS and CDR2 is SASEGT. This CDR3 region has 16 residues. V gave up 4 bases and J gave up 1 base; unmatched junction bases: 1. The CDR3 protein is CASSAGQGSYNSPLHF. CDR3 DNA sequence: TGTGCCAGCAGTGCGGGACAGGGGTCCTATAATTCACCCCTCCACTTT.

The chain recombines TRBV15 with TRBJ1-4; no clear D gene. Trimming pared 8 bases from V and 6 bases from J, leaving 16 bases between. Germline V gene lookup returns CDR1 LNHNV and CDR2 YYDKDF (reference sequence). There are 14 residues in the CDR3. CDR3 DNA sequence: TGTGCCACCGAACCCGAACAGTCGCATGAAAAACTGTTTTTT. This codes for CATEPEQSHEKLFF.

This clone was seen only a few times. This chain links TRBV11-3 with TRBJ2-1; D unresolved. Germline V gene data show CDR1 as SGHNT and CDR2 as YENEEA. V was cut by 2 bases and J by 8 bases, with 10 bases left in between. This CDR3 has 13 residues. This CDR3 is CASSLSYRDEQFF. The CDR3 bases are TGTGCCAGCAGCTTATCTTACCGGGATGAGCAGTTCTTC.

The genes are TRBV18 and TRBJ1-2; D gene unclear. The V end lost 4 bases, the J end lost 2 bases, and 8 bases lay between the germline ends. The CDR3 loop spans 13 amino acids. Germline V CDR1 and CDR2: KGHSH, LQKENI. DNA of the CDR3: TGTGCCAGCTCACAAAAACAGAACTATGGCTACACCTTC. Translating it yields CASSQKQNYGYTF. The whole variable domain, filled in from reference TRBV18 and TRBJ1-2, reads NAGVMQNPRHLVRRRGQEARLRCSPMKGHSHVYWYRQLPEEGLKFMVYLQKENIIDESGMPKERFSAEFPKEGPSILRIQQVVRGDSAAYFCASSQKQNYGYTFGSGTRLTVV.

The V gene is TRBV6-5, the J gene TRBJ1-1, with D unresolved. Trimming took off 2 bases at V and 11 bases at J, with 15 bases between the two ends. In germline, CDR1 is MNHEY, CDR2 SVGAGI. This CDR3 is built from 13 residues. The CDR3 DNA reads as TGTGCCAGCAGTTACCCCGGTGGGAGTGATGCTTTCTTT. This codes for CASSYPGGSDAFF.